The 20 T cell receptor beta chains below come from one sample, sequenced in a study of shared clonotypes between healthy human individuals. Assay: immunoSEQ multiplex PCR; the TCRdb copy retains only in-frame clones and omits some. The table records approximately 1,500,000 clones, 95% to 99% of them present only once. Material: naive CD4+ T cells sorted from blood. Subset here: CD45RA+ positively selected. These receptors were obtained from a man in his thirties or forties in good health.

In regard to this clone: Other DNA sequences in this specimen translate into the identical CDR3. The rearrangement links TRBV14 to TRBJ1-1; D unresolved. In germline, CDR1 is SGHDN, CDR2 FVKESK. The CDR3 has 12 amino acids. Trimming removed 3 bases from V and 8 bases from J, with 10 bases in between. The chain's CDR3 is CASSQVGTEAFF. CDR3 DNA: TGTGCCAGCAGCCAGGTAGGCACCGAAGCTTTCTTT.

The rearrangement uses TRBV6-5 and TRBJ1-4; D is possibly TRBD1 (5 bases). V shed 6 bases and J shed 4 bases, with 15 bases lying between them. This CDR3 has 15 amino acids. In germline, CDR1 is MNHEY, CDR2 SVGAGI. The CDR3 DNA sequence: TGTGCCAGCAGGGGACTAACAGGACGTAATGAAAAACTGTTTTTT. Translating it yields CASRGLTGRNEKLFF.

The chain has TRBV10-3 and TRBJ2-5, with 7 bases that match TRBD1. CDR1 is ENHRY and CDR2 is SYGVKD in the germline V gene. This CDR3 has 14 amino acids. With V trimmed by 3 bases and J by 7 bases, 8 bases remained unmatched. This chain's CDR3 is CAISEGQAFGTQYF. DNA of the CDR3: TGTGCCATCAGTGAAGGACAGGCCTTTGGGACCCAGTACTTC.

The chain is built from TRBV28 and TRBJ2-7; D may be TRBD1 (7 bases). The CDR3 spans 15 residues. V gave up 6 bases and J gave up 2 bases, with 17 bases separating them. Germline V gene data show CDR1 as MDHEN and CDR2 as SYDVKM. The CDR3 DNA reads as TGTGCCAGCAGCCGGGGGACAGCTAGAACCTACGAGCAGTACTTC. This gives the protein CASSRGTARTYEQYF.

The sample holds one count of this clone. The identical CDR3 is also encoded by other nucleotide sequences in the sample. V usage is TRBV5-1 and J usage is TRBJ2-5; D is ambiguous. CDR1 SGHRS and CDR2 YFSETQ come from the germline V gene. This CDR3 has 13 residues. Trimming cost V 2 bases and J 2 bases, with 7 bases left between them. The CDR3 sequence: CASSLQVQETQYF. The CDR3 DNA reads TGCGCCAGCAGCTTACAAGTTCAAGAGACCCAGTACTTC. The whole variable domain, remainder taken from reference TRBV5-1 and TRBJ2-5, is KAGVTQTPRYLIKTRGQQVTLSCSPISGHRSVSWYQQTPGQGLQFLFEYFSETQRNKGNFPGRFSGRQFSNSRSEMNVSTLELGDSALYLCASSLQVQETQYFGPGTRLLVL.

V is TRBV15 and J is TRBJ2-7; 10 bases are a match to TRBD2. Germline CDR1 LNHNV, CDR2 YYDKDF (reference sequence). The V segment lost 0 bases and the J segment 0 bases; nucleotides outside the gene matches: 2. This CDR3 has 16 amino acids. CDR3 sequence reads: CATSRELAGVSYEQYF. The CDR3 DNA follows: TGTGCCACCAGCAGAGAGCTAGCGGGAGTCTCCTACGAGCAGTACTTC.

The CDR3 is CASSSRQGGEAFF. CDR3 in DNA: TGCGCCAGCAGCTCCCGACAGGGTGGTGAAGCTTTCTTT. The chain has TRBV5-1 and TRBJ1-1, with TRBD1 identical over 7 bases. Per the germline V gene, CDR1 is SGHRS and CDR2 is YFSETQ. Germline trimming cut 3 bases from V and 7 bases from J; bases unmatched to any gene: 6. This CDR3 comprises 13 residues.

V and J are TRBV11-2 and TRBJ1-2; 8 positions agree with TRBD1. The CDR3 extends over 15 amino acids. The germline gives CDR1 SGHAT, CDR2 FQNNGV. Unmatched junction bases numbered 7, after V lost 5 bases and J lost 2 bases. CDR3 sequence: CASSPRTGRNYGYTF. DNA of the CDR3: TGTGCCAGCAGCCCTAGGACAGGGAGGAACTATGGCTACACCTTC.

A single count supports this clone. The V call is TRBV4-1, the J call TRBJ2-3, with 12 bases matching TRBD2. This CDR3 contains 16 residues. Germline-derived CDR1 and CDR2 are MGHRA and YSYEKL. Trimming at V came to 0 bases and at J to 4 bases, leaving 2 bases not matched to a gene. This CDR3 is CASSQELAGGSDTQYF. In DNA form, the CDR3 reads TGCGCCAGCAGCCAAGAGCTAGCGGGAGGGTCAGATACGCAGTATTTT.

V is TRBV9 and J is TRBJ1-3, with a tentative D call TRBD1 (6 bases). The CDR3 length is 14 residues. The V end lost 6 bases, the J end lost 0 bases, and 10 bases lay between the germline ends. Germline V gives CDR1 SGDLS, CDR2 YYNGEE. CDR3 loop: CASKGQSSGNTIYF. CDR3 nucleotides: TGTGCCAGCAAAGGACAGAGCTCTGGAAACACCATATATTTT.

The genes are TRBV27 and TRBJ1-2, with D perhaps matching TRBD1 (5 bases). Germline assignment: CDR1 MNHEY and CDR2 SMNVEV (reference sequence). The CDR3 loop spans 13 amino acids. Trimming stripped 4 bases from V and 7 bases from J, with 13 bases between. For the CDR3, the DNA is TGTGCCAGCAGTTATAGGCAGGGTGGTGGCTACACCTTC. Protein product: CASSYRQGGGYTF.

This clone has a single count. This chain links TRBV5-1 with TRBJ2-5; 10 positions match TRBD1. The CDR3 runs 16 residues. The germline CDR1 and CDR2 sequences are SGHRS and YFSETQ. V was pared by 0 bases and J by 4 bases, with 6 bases of the junction left unmatched. The DNA of the CDR3 is TGCGCCAGCAGCTTGGGGGACAGGGGCCCAATAGAGACCCAGTACTTC. Amino acid sequence: CASSLGDRGPIETQYF. The whole variable domain, filled in from reference TRBV5-1 and TRBJ2-5, reads KAGVTQTPRYLIKTRGQQVTLSCSPISGHRSVSWYQQTPGQGLQFLFEYFSETQRNKGNFPGRFSGRQFSNSRSEMNVSTLELGDSALYLCASSLGDRGPIETQYFGPGTRLLVL.

V usage is TRBV18 and J usage is TRBJ2-2; D ambiguous. CDR3 size: 17 residues. V lost 5 bases to trimming and J lost 2 bases, with 18 bases between them. Germline V gene lookup returns CDR1 KGHSH and CDR2 LQKENI. The chain's CDR3 is CASSYLRKALNTGELFF. Here the CDR3 DNA reads TGTGCCAGCTCATATCTTAGGAAGGCACTCAACACCGGGGAGCTGTTTTTT.

The CDR3 coding sequence is TGTGCCAGCAGCTTAGGGACGCGCTCGAACACTGAAGCTTTCTTT. This codes for CASSLGTRSNTEAFF. The J gene is TRBJ1-1, the V gene TRBV5-8; D perhaps matches TRBD1 (5 bases). Trimming stripped 2 bases from V and 1 base from J, with 12 bases between. The CDR3 length is 15 residues. Germline CDR1 reads SGHTS; CDR2 reads YDEGEE.

The rearrangement uses TRBV6-6 and TRBJ2-7; D unresolved. This CDR3 has 15 residues. The V end lost 2 bases, the J end lost 0 bases, and 11 bases lay between the germline ends. The germline V gene has CDR1 MNHNY and CDR2 SVGAGI (reference sequence). The CDR3 coding sequence is TGTGCCAGCAGTTACGGCGCCCCCGTCTCCTACGAGCAGTACTTC. As protein: CASSYGAPVSYEQYF.

This chain joins TRBV6-1 and TRBJ2-1; TRBD2 matches 13 bases. From germline, CDR1 is MNHNS and CDR2 SASEGT. Trimming at V came to 6 bases and at J to 6 bases, leaving 5 bases not matched to a gene. This CDR3 has 15 amino acids. DNA for the CDR3: TGTGCCAGCAGGGGGACTAGCGGGATCAGCAATGAGCAGTTCTTC. Its translation is CASRGTSGISNEQFF.

The CDR3 spells CASSFRDRSSYNEQFF. DNA for the CDR3: TGTGCCAGCAGCTTTAGGGACAGAAGCTCCTACAATGAGCAGTTCTTC. The V gene is TRBV7-9, the J gene TRBJ2-1; 7 bases line up with TRBD1. V shed 3 bases, J shed 0 bases, and the junction held 5 bases outside the gene matches. This CDR3 is built from 16 residues. Germline assignment: CDR1 SEHNR and CDR2 FQNEAQ (reference sequence).

This clone showed up just once. Within the sample, other DNA sequences also encode this same CDR3. The chain carries TRBV4-1 and TRBJ2-3; D unresolved. The V gene lost 2 bases and the J gene lost 2 bases, with 5 bases spanning the gap. Germline V gives CDR1 MGHRA, CDR2 YSYEKL. The CDR3 covers 13 residues. The DNA of the CDR3 is TGCGCCAGCAGCCAATTGTCCACAGATACGCAGTATTTT. It translates to CASSQLSTDTQYF.

This rearrangement joins TRBV6-1 to TRBJ1-2, with D tentatively TRBD1 (6 bases). Germline assignment: CDR1 MNHNS and CDR2 SASEGT. The V end was cut by 1 base, the J end by 4 bases, with 13 bases between. The CDR3 spans 15 residues. The CDR3 here is CASSEGGGRSYGYTF. DNA for the CDR3: TGTGCCAGCAGTGAAGGAGGGGGGCGCAGCTATGGCTACACCTTC.

This chain uses TRBV18 with TRBJ1-1, with TRBD1 as a possible D gene (5 bases). The germline V gene has CDR1 KGHSH and CDR2 LQKENI. Trimming shortened V by 4 bases and J by 0 bases, and 18 bases separated the two germline ends. This CDR3 is 17 amino acids long. CDR3 coding DNA: TGTGCCAGCTCACTTCGACAGCCGATGGACATGAACACTGAAGCTTTCTTT. Residues: CASSLRQPMDMNTEAFF.